Below, 32 T cell receptor beta chains from the same sample are listed, as sequenced in a study of blood T cells in healthy people across ages. Together with a sample-barcoded 5' primer, a J-beta primer mix was included in a second PCR lasting roughly 7 to 11 cycles. TCRdb processed the 5' RACE reads anew with MiXCR; each CDR3 protein has one entry. The table lists some 1,000,000 distinct CDR3 sequences, roughly 24% of them singletons. This same sample was also taken into another study, of T cells of mothers and their children.

Input material: blood. These TCRs come from a girl aged 2 to 10 in good health.

Only a few counts were recorded for this clonotype. CDR3 loop: CASSSMGLAGDPFGQNIQYF. The CDR3, as DNA: TGTGCCAGCAGTTCAATGGGACTAGCGGGAGACCCCTTCGGCCAAAACATTCAGTACTTC. V usage is TRBV12-3 or TRBV12-4 and J usage is TRBJ2-4; the match to TRBD2 covers 14 bases. The V gene end was trimmed by 4 bases and the J gene end by 5 bases; junction bases not matched to a gene: 16. This CDR3 has 20 residues.

This clonotype appeared a few times. J is TRBJ2-7 and V is TRBV12-3 or TRBV12-4; a possible D gene is TRBD1 (6 bases). CDR3 length equals 13 residues. The V gene lost 6 bases and the J gene lost 3 bases, with 12 bases spanning the gap. CDR3 amino acids: CASSSDRNYEQYF. DNA of the CDR3: TGTGCCAGCAGCTCGGACAGAAACTACGAGCAGTACTTC.

This rearrangement joins TRBV4-1 to TRBJ2-5, with a weak D call TRBD1 (6 bases). CDR3 length equals 13 residues. Trimming stripped 1 base from V and 5 bases from J, with 8 bases between. Germline V gene lookup returns CDR1 MGHRA and CDR2 YSYEKL. The CDR3 region has the DNA TGCGCCAGCAGCCAAGTGGGGGCTGAGACCCAGTACTTC. Its translation: CASSQVGAETQYF.

The chain uses TRBV7-9 and TRBJ2-7; 9 nucleotides align to TRBD2. The junction had 7 bases not matched to a gene; V was cut back by 4 bases and J by 6 bases. Per germline, CDR1 SEHNR and CDR2 FQNEAQ (reference sequence). The CDR3 contains 14 residues. CDR3 region: CASSSRAGGLEQYF. CDR3 bases: TGTGCCAGCAGCTCCCGAGCGGGAGGCCTCGAGCAGTACTTC.

The gene calls are TRBV12-3 or TRBV12-4 and TRBJ2-1; D is possibly TRBD2 (5 bases). V dropped 6 bases and J dropped 4 bases, with 16 bases sitting between them. CDR3 length: 15 residues. CDR3 loop: CASRSPGERYNEQFF. CDR3 DNA sequence: TGTGCCAGCAGATCTCCTGGGGAGAGGTACAATGAGCAGTTCTTC.

This clonotype was observed a handful of times. V gene TRBV4-3 combines with J gene TRBJ2-5; possibly TRBD1 for D (6 bases). This CDR3 has 14 amino acids. Germline-derived CDR1 and CDR2 are LGHNA and YSLEER. V was pared by 1 base and J by 7 bases, with 13 bases between. The CDR3 nucleotides are TGCGCCAGCAGCCAAGGGACAGCCCAGGGGACCCAGTACTTC. Residues: CASSQGTAQGTQYF.

This sequence joins TRBV12-3 or TRBV12-4 and TRBJ2-3; no clear D. The CDR3 has 16 amino acids. V was shortened by 3 bases and J by 0 bases, with 13 bases between the two germline ends. The CDR3 reads CASSFKWPQSTDTQYF. The CDR3 DNA reads TGTGCCAGCAGTTTCAAGTGGCCCCAGAGCACAGATACGCAGTATTTT.

This chain joins TRBV29-1 and TRBJ2-7, with D unclear. There are 13 residues in the CDR3. The V gene lost 2 bases and the J gene lost 4 bases, with 12 bases spanning the gap. CDR1 and CDR2 (germline): SQVTM, ANQGSEA. The CDR3 region has the DNA TGCAGCGTTGAAACGTGGGAAGGATACGAGCAGTACTTC. The encoded protein is CSVETWEGYEQYF.

The chain is built from TRBV13 and TRBJ2-5, with D tentatively TRBD1 or TRBD2 (5 bases each). The J call may be faulty, since TRBJ2-7 better matches the DNA end. Looked up from germline, CDR1 is PRHDT and CDR2 is FYEKMQ (reference sequence). The length of the CDR3 is 15 residues. As DNA, the CDR3 is TGTGCCAGCAGCTTAGGCGGGGCTGAGGGCCGCGAGCAGTACTTC. Translating it yields CASSLGGAEGREQYF.

This clonotype came up a few times. V gene TRBV29-1 combines with J gene TRBJ2-7, with D unresolved. The CDR3 sequence is 12 residues long. Germline V gene data show CDR1 as SQVTM and CDR2 as ANQGSEA. With 7 bases removed from V and 4 bases from J, the gap between germline ends came to 14 bases. Written as DNA, the CDR3 is TGCAGCGCCTCAGAGGCCCCGTACGAGCAGTACTTC. This sequence encodes CSASEAPYEQYF.

This clonotype was seen a few times. The chain recombines TRBV6-5 with TRBJ2-1; D is possibly TRBD2 (5 bases). In germline, CDR1 is MNHEY, CDR2 SVGAGI. The CDR3 has 15 amino acids. Trimming removed 6 bases from V and 0 bases from J, with 12 bases in between. The CDR3 region is CASRLSGSSYNEQFF. CDR3 sequence (DNA): TGTGCCAGCAGGCTCAGCGGTAGCTCCTACAATGAGCAGTTCTTC.

This clonotype was found a few times. The chain recombines TRBV14 with TRBJ2-2; D is unresolved. The CDR3 is made up of 12 amino acids. Germline assignment: CDR1 SGHDN and CDR2 FVKESK. V was trimmed by 2 bases and J by 7 bases, leaving 5 bases between them. The CDR3 protein is CASSQRLGELFF. As DNA, the CDR3 is TGTGCCAGCAGCCAACGACTCGGGGAGCTGTTTTTT.

The chain combines TRBV7-9 with TRBJ2-3; 8 nucleotides line up with TRBD1. Germline CDR1 and CDR2: SEHNR and FQNEAQ (reference sequence). V trimming: 4 bases; J trimming: 2 bases; junction bases outside the gene matches: 5. CDR3 length: 15 amino acids. CDR3 region: CASSSWDRNTDTQYF. In nucleotides, the CDR3 is TGTGCCAGCAGCTCTTGGGACAGGAACACAGATACGCAGTATTTT.

The chain has TRBV7-2 and TRBJ2-7; 12 bases align to TRBD2. V dropped 5 bases and J dropped 4; count of bases not matched to a gene: 6. The CDR3 loop spans 15 amino acids. Germline values: CDR1 SGHTA, CDR2 FQGNSA. The chain's CDR3 is CASSLTGLAGYEQYF. The DNA of the CDR3 is TGTGCCAGCAGCCTTACGGGACTAGCGGGTTACGAGCAGTACTTC.

This clonotype appeared a few times. The chain uses TRBV20-1 and TRBJ1-6, with 7 bases that match TRBD1. Germline assignment: CDR1 DFQATT and CDR2 SNEGSKA (reference sequence). The V segment lost 6 bases and the J segment 5 bases; nucleotides outside the gene matches: 7. The CDR3 has 14 residues. CDR3 coding DNA: TGCAGTGCAGGAAGGACAGGAAATAATTCACCCCTCCACTTT. Its protein is CSAGRTGNNSPLHF.

V and J are TRBV20-1 and TRBJ2-7, with a tentative D call TRBD1 (6 bases). The CDR3 sequence is 14 residues long. V was cut by 6 bases and J by 2 bases, with 17 bases left in between. CDR1 is DFQATT and CDR2 is SNEGSKA in the germline V gene (reference sequence). CDR3 DNA: TGCAGTGCGACCTCAGGGGAAGGGGCCTACGAGCAGTACTTC. This sequence encodes CSATSGEGAYEQYF.

The V gene is TRBV20-1, the J gene TRBJ2-5; D may match TRBD1 or TRBD2 (5 bases each). The CDR3 sequence is 16 residues long. V was cut by 1 base and J by 3 bases, with 18 bases left in between. Looked up from germline, CDR1 is DFQATT and CDR2 is SNEGSKA (reference sequence). CDR3 nucleotide sequence: TGCAGTGCTAGAGGGTTTGGGACCGCGACGAAAGAGACCCAGTACTTC. Translation: CSARGFGTATKETQYF.

The V gene is TRBV11-2, the J gene TRBJ2-7; TRBD1 agrees at 9 bases. The V gene's germline CDR1 is SGHAT and CDR2 FQNNGV. This CDR3 contains 14 residues. V lost 7 bases to trimming and J lost 3 bases; unmatched junction nucleotides: 7. CDR3 in amino acids: CASTLGQGSYEQYF. As DNA, the CDR3 is TGTGCCAGCACCTTGGGACAGGGCAGCTACGAGCAGTACTTC.

This clonotype was recorded a few times. The chain carries TRBV29-1 and TRBJ1-1; D is ambiguous. Germline values: CDR1 SQVTM, CDR2 ANQGSEA. The CDR3 sequence is 13 residues long. The V gene lost 4 bases and the J gene lost 7 bases, with 16 bases spanning the gap. CDR3 region: CSVAQLLTIEAFF. CDR3 coding DNA: TGCAGCGTTGCCCAGTTGCTAACGATTGAAGCTTTCTTT.

This rearrangement joins TRBV4-3 to TRBJ2-2; D possibly corresponds to TRBD1 (6 bases). Germline lookup yields CDR1 LGHNA and CDR2 YSLEER. V was pared by 2 bases and J by 3 bases, with 13 bases between. The CDR3 contains 16 residues. CDR3 loop: CASSQPVGADTGELFF. The CDR3 region has the DNA TGCGCCAGCAGCCAACCCGTGGGGGCGGACACCGGGGAGCTGTTTTTT.

This clonotype was recorded a few times. A junction end diverges from the germline sequence, so it may reflect a read error. The chain recombines TRBV20-1 with TRBJ2-7; 10 nucleotides agree with TRBD1. Germline CDR1 reads DFQATT; CDR2 reads SNEGSKA (reference sequence). The CDR3 runs 15 residues. CDR3 nucleotide sequence: TGCAGTGCTGGAGACTCGGACAGGGGGGCTCTCGAGCAGTACTTC. Amino acid sequence: CSAGDSDRGALEQYF.

This clonotype has only a few counts. The J gene is TRBJ2-5, the V gene TRBV6-5; 7 bases match TRBD2. The J call is uncertain, as TRBJ2-7 better fits the DNA end. This CDR3 contains 15 residues. The germline V gene has CDR1 MNHEY and CDR2 SVGAGI. CDR3 sequence: CASSYSSGGGYEQYF. The CDR3 DNA reads TGTGCCAGCAGTTACTCGTCGGGGGGAGGTTACGAGCAGTACTTC.

This clonotype was observed a few times. The chain links TRBV3-1 to TRBJ1-1; no reliable D call. V lost 2 bases and J lost 3, with 1 base in between. The CDR3 consists of 11 residues. CDR1 and CDR2 from the germline V gene are LGHDT and YNNKEL (reference sequence). CDR3 residues: CASSQYTEAFF. The CDR3 nucleotides read TGTGCCAGCAGCCAATACACTGAAGCTTTCTTT.

The chain combines TRBV12-3 or TRBV12-4 with TRBJ2-5, with 9 bases identical to TRBD2. The better agreement between TRBJ2-1 and the DNA end casts doubt on the J call. The CDR3 has 15 amino acids. CDR3 protein: CASRYASGAHNEQFF. For the CDR3, the DNA is TGTGCCAGCAGGTACGCTAGCGGGGCCCACAATGAGCAGTTCTTC.

The chain has TRBV5-5 and TRBJ2-5; no clear D. V gave up 0 bases and J gave up 5 bases, with 11 bases separating them. Germline loops: CDR1 SGHKS, CDR2 YYEKEE (reference sequence). This CDR3 region has 14 residues. The DNA of the CDR3 is TGTGCCAGCAGCTTGGTACTGCAGCGCGAGACCCAGTACTTC. This sequence encodes CASSLVLQRETQYF.

J is TRBJ2-7 and V is TRBV7-2; maybe TRBD2 (6 bases). The CDR3 covers 14 residues. CDR1 SGHTA and CDR2 FQGNSA come from the germline V gene. With 5 bases removed from V and 2 bases from J, the gap between germline ends came to 13 bases. DNA for the CDR3: TGTGCCAGCAGCGTAGGGGACTTTCCCTACGAGCAGTACTTC. This encodes CASSVGDFPYEQYF.

The rearrangement links TRBV5-6 to TRBJ2-3, with 9 bases lining up with TRBD2. Unmatched junction bases numbered 8, after V lost 0 bases and J lost 3 bases. Germline V lookup: CDR1 SGHDT, CDR2 YYEEEE. This CDR3 has 17 residues. As DNA, the CDR3 is TGTGCCAGCAGCTTGGGATGGCGGGGGGGATTTACAGATACGCAGTATTTT. It yields the protein CASSLGWRGGFTDTQYF.

This clonotype was observed a handful of times. The chain uses TRBV15 and TRBJ2-1; no clear D. The CDR3 consists of 14 residues. Germline V gene data show CDR1 as LNHNV and CDR2 as YYDKDF (reference sequence). Trimming removed 0 bases at V and 7 bases at J, with 10 bases between. The CDR3 here is CATSRDTGLNEQFF. In nucleotides, the CDR3 is TGTGCCACCAGCAGAGACACGGGTTTGAATGAGCAGTTCTTC.

This clonotype was counted at least ten times. The chain uses TRBV7-2 and TRBJ2-3; 10 bases line up with TRBD2. With V trimmed by 6 bases and J by 3 bases, 6 bases remained unmatched. This CDR3 contains 15 residues. CDR1 is SGHTA, CDR2 FQGNSA, per germline. The CDR3 region is CASRSTSGETDTQYF. Here the CDR3 DNA reads TGTGCCAGCAGGAGTACTAGCGGGGAAACAGATACGCAGTATTTT. Together with reference TRBV7-2 and TRBJ2-3, the CDR3 gives the full variable domain: GAGVSQSPSNKVTEKGKDVELRCDPISGHTALYWYRQSLGQGLEFLIYFQGNSAPDKSGLPSDRFSAERTGGSVSTLTIQRTQQEDSAVYLCASRSTSGETDTQYFGPGTRLTVL.

The rearrangement links TRBV3-1 to TRBJ2-1, with D perhaps being TRBD1 or TRBD2 (5 bases each). Germline CDR1 LGHDT, CDR2 YNNKEL (reference sequence). This CDR3 is 15 amino acids long. The V and J ends lost 0 bases and 8 bases respectively, with 14 bases between them. CDR3: CASSQETGPSDEQFF. For the CDR3, the DNA is TGTGCCAGCAGCCAAGAGACGGGACCAAGCGATGAGCAGTTCTTC.

For the CDR3, the DNA is TGTGCCAGCAGCGTAGGTCCTGGCCCCAATCAGCCCCAGCATTTT. This gives the protein CASSVGPGPNQPQHF. The chain recombines TRBV9 with TRBJ1-5; the D is unclear. V was shortened by 0 bases and J by 3 bases, with 10 bases between the two germline ends. This CDR3 is built from 15 residues. Germline V gives CDR1 SGDLS, CDR2 YYNGEE.

The chain recombines TRBV11-2 with TRBJ1-2; D unresolved. This CDR3 spans 14 amino acids. V was shortened by 1 base and J by 0 bases, with 6 bases between the two germline ends. The germline V gene has CDR1 SGHAT and CDR2 FQNNGV. The CDR3 DNA reads as TGTGCCAGCAGCTTAGTAAGGGCTAACTATGGCTACACCTTC. Translated: CASSLVRANYGYTF.